Below, 30 T cell receptor beta chains from the same sample are listed, as sequenced in a study of OX40 agonist ivuxolimab in advanced cancers. Profiled with immunoSEQ multiplex PCR; TCRdb holds only in-frame clones, not every one. The sample lists some 70,000 clones; 89% were seen once. The sequenced sample was CD4+ or CD8+ T cells sorted from blood, obtained in a trial of the OX40 agonist ivuxolimab. The receptors come from an adult with an advanced solid tumor such as melanoma, head and neck, liver or kidney cancer.

CDR3 nucleotide sequence: TGTGCCAGTAGTGTAACAGGGACCTATGGCTACACCTTC. Encoded protein: CASSVTGTYGYTF. The gene calls are TRBV19 and TRBJ1-2, with a weak D call TRBD1 (6 bases). Germline V lookup: CDR1 LNHDA, CDR2 SQIVND (reference sequence). This CDR3 has 13 amino acids. Trimming took 5 bases from V and 4 from J, leaving 11 bases between them.

The chain combines TRBV6-5 with TRBJ1-5; a weak D match, TRBD1 (5 bases). Trimming stripped 2 bases from V and 6 bases from J, with 8 bases between. CDR1 and CDR2 from the germline V gene are MNHEY and SVGAGI. The CDR3 length is 13 residues. CDR3 region: CASSYEGSQPQHF. The CDR3 coding sequence is TGTGCCAGCAGTTACGAGGGGTCTCAGCCCCAGCATTTT.

The J gene is TRBJ2-7, the V gene TRBV27; D is unresolved. V shed 6 bases and J shed 2 bases, with 14 bases lying between them. The CDR3 covers 14 residues. Germline V gene sequence: CDR1 MNHEY, CDR2 SMNVEV (reference sequence). The CDR3 reads CASRARQAPYEQYF. DNA of the CDR3: TGTGCCAGCAGGGCTAGGCAGGCTCCCTACGAGCAGTACTTC.

CDR3 coding DNA: TGCGCCAGCAGCCCTGAGGTAGGGGGAACAGATACGCAGTATTTT. This codes for CASSPEVGGTDTQYF. This sequence joins TRBV5-1 and TRBJ2-3; tentative D call: TRBD1 (6 bases). The germline V gene encodes CDR1 SGHRS and CDR2 YFSETQ. V shed 4 bases and J shed 3 bases, with 15 bases lying between them. This CDR3 is built from 15 residues.

The chain carries TRBV30 and TRBJ2-3, with TRBD2 matching over 8 bases. The CDR3 covers 16 residues. V was pared by 0 bases and J by 1 base, with 6 bases of the junction left unmatched. Germline V gene sequence: CDR1 GTSNPN, CDR2 SVGIG (reference sequence). The CDR3, as DNA: TGTGCCTGGAGTGTACGGCTAGCGGGTCGCACAGATACGCAGTATTTT. Translated: CAWSVRLAGRTDTQYF.

The rearrangement uses TRBV5-5 and TRBJ1-6; D unresolved. The CDR3 totals 14 residues. Looked up from germline, CDR1 is SGHKS and CDR2 is YYEKEE (reference sequence). The V end lost 2 bases, the J end lost 5 bases, and 8 bases lay between the germline ends. In nucleotides, the CDR3 is TGTGCCAGCAGCTTTAACAGTAATAATTCACCCCTCCACTTT. As protein: CASSFNSNNSPLHF.

V gene TRBV6-5 combines with J gene TRBJ2-5, with a possible D match to TRBD2 (6 bases). Germline V gene sequence: CDR1 MNHEY, CDR2 SVGAGI. Trimming pared 6 bases from V and 4 bases from J, leaving 18 bases between. The CDR3 is made up of 15 amino acids. The CDR3 loop is CASRRLVPGRETQYF. CDR3 bases: TGTGCCAGCAGGAGACTAGTCCCAGGGCGAGAGACCCAGTACTTC.

The J gene is TRBJ2-7, the V gene TRBV25-1; tentative D call: TRBD2 (6 bases). This CDR3 is built from 13 residues. V lost 4 bases and J 4 bases, leaving 11 bases between the germline ends. The germline CDR1 and CDR2 sequences are MGHDK and SYGVNS. CDR3 DNA sequence: TGTGCCAGCAGTGGCGGGGAGATGTACGAGCAGTACTTC. Its protein product is CASSGGEMYEQYF.

The gene calls are TRBV11-3 and TRBJ2-5; TRBD2 is a possible D gene (6 bases). Germline CDR1 reads SGHNT; CDR2 reads YENEEA. This CDR3 spans 13 amino acids. The V end lost 5 bases, the J end lost 5 bases, and 12 bases lay between the germline ends. CDR3 sequence: CASSGGTLETQYF. In nucleotides, the CDR3 is TGTGCCAGCAGCGGCGGGACGTTGGAGACCCAGTACTTC. Full variable domain (rest looked up from reference TRBV11-3 and TRBJ2-5): EAGVVQSPRYKIIEKKQPVAFWCNPISGHNTLYWYLQNLGQGPELLIRYENEEAVDDSQLPKDRFSAERLKGVDSTLKIQPAELGDSAVYLCASSGGTLETQYFGPGTRLLVL.

The chain carries TRBV11-3 and TRBJ2-2; D is unclear. The CDR3 spans 11 residues. Germline V lookup: CDR1 SGHNT, CDR2 YENEEA. Trimming shortened V by 6 bases and J by 6 bases, and 5 bases separated the two germline ends. The CDR3: CASRGAGELFF. The CDR3 DNA follows: TGTGCCAGCAGGGGTGCCGGGGAGCTGTTTTTT.

The chain links TRBV7-8 to TRBJ2-5; 11 bases fit TRBD2. The V and J ends lost 4 bases and 2 bases, in that order; junction bases with no gene match: 12. Germline assignment: CDR1 SGHVS and CDR2 FQNEAQ. This CDR3 spans 18 amino acids. The CDR3 reads CASSSTFSGGGLQETQYF. The CDR3 DNA reads as TGTGCCAGCAGCTCGACTTTTAGCGGGGGGGGTCTACAAGAGACCCAGTACTTC.

This clone was detected only once. The rearrangement uses TRBV11-2 and TRBJ2-5; 7 bases map to TRBD2. Germline trimming cut 1 base from V and 5 bases from J; bases unmatched to any gene: 7. The germline CDR1 and CDR2 sequences are SGHAT and FQNNGV. The CDR3 length is 15 residues. In DNA form, the CDR3 reads TGTGCCAGCAGCTTAGCGGGGGGAACCTGGGAGACCCAGTACTTC. This codes for CASSLAGGTWETQYF.

J is TRBJ2-3 and V is TRBV12-5; 12 bases are shared with TRBD2. V lost 1 base to trimming and J lost 3 bases; unmatched junction nucleotides: 2. The germline CDR1 and CDR2 sequences are LGHNT and FRNRAP. The CDR3 is made up of 16 amino acids. This chain's CDR3 is CASGLELAGGTDTQYF. The CDR3 coding sequence is TGTGCTAGTGGTTTGGAACTAGCGGGGGGAACAGATACGCAGTATTTT.

V and J are TRBV5-1 and TRBJ2-5; 12 bases agree with TRBD2. The length of the CDR3 is 15 residues. Looked up from germline, CDR1 is SGHRS and CDR2 is YFSETQ. V was clipped by 7 bases and J by 0 bases; unmatched bases: 4. This CDR3 is CASRLAGGNQETQYF. The CDR3 DNA is TGCGCCAGCCGCCTAGCGGGGGGGAACCAAGAGACCCAGTACTTC.

This chain connects TRBV4-2 to TRBJ2-7; D not certain. Germline V gives CDR1 LGHNA, CDR2 YNFKEQ. The CDR3 length is 14 residues. Trimming removed 1 base from V and 0 bases from J, with 7 bases in between. CDR3 in DNA: TGTGCCAGCAGCCAAGGGAAAGGCTCCTACGAGCAGTACTTC. This codes for CASSQGKGSYEQYF.

This clone was picked up one time. The chain combines TRBV10-3 with TRBJ2-2; 7 nucleotides agree with TRBD1. The CDR3 contains 14 residues. The germline V gene encodes CDR1 ENHRY and CDR2 SYGVKD. V was pared by 3 bases and J by 7 bases, with 5 bases of the junction left unmatched. CDR3 protein: CAISEGGEFGELFF. As DNA, the CDR3 is TGTGCCATCAGTGAAGGGGGCGAGTTCGGGGAGCTGTTTTTT.

This rearrangement joins TRBV27 to TRBJ2-1; unclear D gene. Between the trimmed V and J ends, which lost 5 bases and 6 bases, there was a span of 11 bases. CDR1 and CDR2 (germline): MNHEY, SMNVEV (reference sequence). The CDR3 loop spans 13 amino acids. CDR3 in amino acids: CASSPSPLNEQFF. CDR3 in DNA: TGTGCCAGCAGTCCTTCCCCGCTCAATGAGCAGTTCTTC.

This chain links TRBV6-5 with TRBJ2-3, with D unresolved. The CDR3 consists of 13 residues. CDR1 is MNHEY and CDR2 is SVGAGI in the germline V gene. The V end lost 2 bases, the J end lost 8 bases, and 11 bases lay between the germline ends. The CDR3 DNA is TGTGCCAGCAGTTACGCACCCGGTGGTACGCAGTATTTT. Its translation is CASSYAPGGTQYF.

This clone has only a few counts. The V and J genes are TRBV11-3 and TRBJ2-7; D is possibly TRBD1 (6 bases). Trimming shortened V by 5 bases and J by 0 bases, and 14 bases separated the two germline ends. The length of the CDR3 is 15 residues. Per the germline V gene, CDR1 is SGHNT and CDR2 is YENEEA. The CDR3: CASSVGQPGSYEQYF. In DNA form, the CDR3 reads TGTGCCAGCAGCGTCGGACAGCCTGGCTCCTACGAGCAGTACTTC.

V is TRBV5-1 and J is TRBJ2-1, with 9 bases aligning to TRBD2. Germline trimming cut 3 bases from V and 4 bases from J; bases unmatched to any gene: 8. Germline CDR1 is SGHRS and CDR2 is YFSETQ. This CDR3 region has 16 residues. As DNA, the CDR3 is TGCGCCAGCAGCTCAGCGGGGGGACTAATATACAATGAGCAGTTCTTC. Protein sequence: CASSSAGGLIYNEQFF.

The sample holds one count of this clone. The chain combines TRBV5-4 with TRBJ1-2; 10 bases fit TRBD1. The CDR3 sequence is 15 residues long. V trimming: 4 bases; J trimming: 4 bases; junction bases outside the gene matches: 7. The germline CDR1 and CDR2 sequences are SGHNT and YYREEE (reference sequence). As DNA, the CDR3 is TGTGCCAGCAGCGCCCGGGACAGGGGCCCCTATGGCTACACCTTC. Protein product: CASSARDRGPYGYTF.

The genes are TRBV5-1 and TRBJ2-1, with 9 bases that match TRBD1. Germline CDR1 is SGHRS and CDR2 is YFSETQ. After removal of 4 bases from V and 7 bases from J, the junction contained 9 bases not matched to a gene. This CDR3 is built from 15 residues. CDR3: CASSPGQGYVNEQFF. CDR3 sequence (DNA): TGCGCCAGCAGCCCAGGACAGGGGTATGTTAATGAGCAGTTCTTC.

The rearrangement uses TRBV5-1 and TRBJ1-2; no firm D call. Germline loops: CDR1 SGHRS, CDR2 YFSETQ. Trimming took off 0 bases at V and 10 bases at J, with 10 bases between the two ends. The CDR3 is 12 residues long. The CDR3: CASSLDGRNYTF. In DNA form, the CDR3 reads TGCGCCAGCAGCTTGGATGGCCGAAACTACACCTTC.

This chain uses TRBV5-4 with TRBJ1-3, with a weak D call TRBD1 (5 bases). CDR3 length equals 13 residues. Germline-derived CDR1 and CDR2 are SGHNT and YYREEE (reference sequence). The ends were cut back, 1 base at V and 4 bases at J, with 6 bases in the middle. CDR3 sequence reads: CASSLWGGNTIYF. CDR3 in DNA: TGTGCCAGCAGCTTGTGGGGGGGAAACACCATATATTTT. Drawing the rest from reference TRBV5-4 and TRBJ1-3, the complete variable domain is ETGVTQSPTHLIKTRGQQVTLRCSSQSGHNTVSWYQQALGQGPQFIFQYYREEENGRGNFPPRFSGLQFPNYSSELNVNALELDDSALYLCASSLWGGNTIYFGEGSWLTVV.

CDR3 sequence: CAWSWGQGADQPQHF. DNA for the CDR3: TGTGCCTGGAGTTGGGGACAGGGGGCCGATCAGCCCCAGCATTTT. This chain uses TRBV30 with TRBJ1-5; TRBD1 aligns across 12 bases. V shed 2 bases, J shed 5 bases, and the junction held 4 bases outside the gene matches. The CDR3 is made up of 15 amino acids. The V gene's germline CDR1 is GTSNPN and CDR2 SVGIG (reference sequence). Based on the CDR3 plus reference TRBV30 and TRBJ1-5, the full variable domain is SQTIHQWPATLVQPVGSPLSLECTVEGTSNPNLYWYRQAAGRGLQLLFYSVGIGQISSEVPQNLSASRPQDRQFILSSKKLLLSDSGFYLCAWSWGQGADQPQHFGDGTRLSIL.

This clone has a handful of counts. At one end the junction does not follow the germline gene, possibly because of a read error. The chain uses TRBV2 and TRBJ2-5, with 8 bases fitting TRBD2. Germline CDR1 reads SNHLY; CDR2 reads FYNNEI. The CDR3 contains 15 residues. The CDR3 DNA reads TGTGCCAGCACTGAAGCGGGGGCTGACCAAGAGACCCAGTACTTC. This translates into CASTEAGADQETQYF.

CDR3 protein: CAIRRTGGAYEQYF. Written as DNA, the CDR3 is TGTGCCATCAGAAGGACAGGGGGTGCCTACGAGCAGTACTTC. The chain combines TRBV10-3 with TRBJ2-7; 10 nucleotides agree with TRBD1. V lost 6 bases, J lost 2 bases, and 4 bases stayed unmatched. In germline, CDR1 is ENHRY, CDR2 SYGVKD. The CDR3 runs to 14 residues.

J is TRBJ2-3 and V is TRBV7-2, with 8 bases fitting TRBD2. With V trimmed by 2 bases and J by 2 bases, 6 bases remained unmatched. CDR1 is SGHTA, CDR2 FQGNSA, per germline. This CDR3 spans 16 amino acids. CDR3 protein: CASSLRAGGITDTQYF. CDR3 in DNA: TGTGCCAGCAGCTTAAGGGCGGGGGGCATCACAGATACGCAGTATTTT.

The chain is built from TRBV11-3 and TRBJ2-3; 11 bases are a match to TRBD2. CDR1 is SGHNT and CDR2 is YENEEA in the germline V gene. With 5 bases clipped from V and 2 bases from J, the junction kept 9 bases outside the gene matches. CDR3 size: 17 residues. In DNA, the CDR3 is TGTGCCAGCAGCCTCCCCCCTAGCGGGGGGAACACAGATACGCAGTATTTT. Its translation: CASSLPPSGGNTDTQYF.

This clone was seen a few times. The CDR3 bases are TGCGCCAGCAGTTGGACAGGGGGCACCGGGGAGCTGTTTTTT. It yields the protein CASSWTGGTGELFF. The genes are TRBV10-2 and TRBJ2-2, with TRBD1 identical over 10 bases. The length of the CDR3 is 14 residues. Germline V gene data show CDR1 as WSHSY and CDR2 as SAAADI. Losses at the gene ends were 5 bases for V and 4 bases for J; bases not matched to a gene: 1.